The 22 T cell receptor beta chains reported below all come from one sample, sequenced in a study of response to subunit inactivated influenza vaccine. One entry per CDR3 protein results from TCRdb running MiXCR on the RT-PCR reads. Among 500,000 to 550,000 distinct CDR3 sequences listed, 20% to 25% were seen once. The sample was also linked to a second study, of T cells expressing NK-cell markers. This second study says: UMIs accompanied the 5'RACE template switching by which TCR beta cDNA was made.

The sequencing here drew on CD4+ T cells sorted from PBMCs, taken 11 to 12 days after vaccination. Every receptor here comes from a man aged 50 to 59 who received an inactivated influenza vaccine.

This clonotype was seen a few times. The chain has TRBV12-3 or TRBV12-4 and TRBJ1-5; 8 nucleotides align to TRBD1. This CDR3 contains 18 residues. The V segment lost 6 bases and the J segment 1 base; nucleotides outside the gene matches: 14. This CDR3 is CASSAGGAGPWSNQPQHF. In nucleotides, the CDR3 is TGTGCCAGCAGCGCAGGGGGCGCGGGCCCGTGGAGCAATCAGCCCCAGCATTTT.

The rearrangement joins TRBV6-2 or TRBV6-3 to TRBJ1-6; possibly TRBD1 for D (5 bases). Germline values: CDR1 MNHEY, CDR2 SVGEGT. The CDR3 contains 12 residues. Trimming took off 7 bases at V and 11 bases at J, with 12 bases between the two ends. CDR3 sequence reads: CASKTGFPPLHF. CDR3 bases: TGTGCCAGCAAAACAGGCTTCCCACCCCTCCACTTT.

V gene TRBV6-1 combines with J gene TRBJ1-5, with D unclear. The CDR3 loop spans 16 amino acids. The germline gives CDR1 MNHNS, CDR2 SASEGT. Trimming took off 6 bases at V and 0 bases at J, with 15 bases between the two ends. The CDR3 nucleotides read TGTGCCAGCAGGGGTGAGGGAGGAATTAGCAATCAGCCCCAGCATTTT. It yields the protein CASRGEGGISNQPQHF.

V is TRBV5-1 and J is TRBJ2-3; the match to TRBD2 covers 7 bases. V dropped 4 bases and J dropped 6; count of bases not matched to a gene: 11. CDR1 SGHRS and CDR2 YFSETQ come from the germline V gene. The CDR3 runs to 15 residues. DNA for the CDR3: TGCGCCAGCAGCCTCATGAGGGCGGGAGAGGATACGCAGTATTTT. Its protein is CASSLMRAGEDTQYF.

The rearrangement joins TRBV20-1 to TRBJ2-2; D is undetermined. CDR3 length equals 13 residues. V was trimmed by 3 bases and J by 4 bases, leaving 9 bases between them. The germline V gene has CDR1 DFQATT and CDR2 SNEGSKA (reference sequence). CDR3 residues: CSARGLGTGELFF. DNA for the CDR3: TGCAGTGCTAGGGGTCTGGGCACCGGGGAGCTGTTTTTT.

V is TRBV10-3 and J is TRBJ1-6, with D maybe TRBD1 (5 bases). The CDR3 runs to 16 residues. Germline V lookup: CDR1 ENHRY, CDR2 SYGVKD. With 7 bases removed from V and 7 bases from J, the gap between germline ends came to 20 bases. The CDR3: CAIKQAAGLGNSPLHF. The CDR3 nucleotides read TGTGCCATCAAACAGGCGGCGGGCCTTGGGAATTCACCCCTCCACTTT.

In this sample, this clonotype turned up a few times. V is TRBV7-2 and J is TRBJ2-3; 9 positions match TRBD2. Germline CDR1 and CDR2: SGHTA and FQGNSA. V shed 5 bases, J shed 3 bases, and the junction held 9 bases outside the gene matches. This CDR3 spans 16 amino acids. The CDR3 spells CASSLLAGWGTDTQYF. Here the CDR3 DNA reads TGTGCCAGCAGCCTGCTAGCGGGGTGGGGGACAGATACGCAGTATTTT.

In its sample, this clonotype was seen many times. V and J are TRBV7-6 and TRBJ2-7, with 9 bases matching TRBD1. Germline CDR1 SGHVS, CDR2 FNYEAQ. The CDR3 consists of 14 residues. The junction had 5 bases not matched to a gene; V was cut back by 6 bases and J by 2 bases. CDR3 residues: CASSSGTGTYEQYF. For the CDR3, the DNA is TGTGCCAGCAGTTCTGGGACAGGGACCTACGAGCAGTACTTC.

This clonotype has more than one count but fewer than ten. The rearrangement links TRBV28 to TRBJ2-6; D is uncertain. Between the trimmed V and J ends, which lost 7 bases and 2 bases, there was a span of 9 bases. The germline gives CDR1 MDHEN, CDR2 SYDVKM. The CDR3 is 14 amino acids. This CDR3 is CASMTSPGANVLTF. The CDR3 bases are TGTGCCAGCATGACTTCTCCTGGGGCCAACGTCCTGACTTTC.

CDR3 in amino acids: CASSRLAGGYETQYF. In DNA form, the CDR3 reads TGTGCCAGCAGTCGACTAGCGGGGGGGTATGAGACCCAGTACTTC. The V gene is TRBV6-2 or TRBV6-3, the J gene TRBJ2-5, with TRBD2 matching 14 bases. This CDR3 is 15 amino acids long. Per germline, CDR1 MNHEY and CDR2 SVGEGT. With V trimmed by 5 bases and J by 5 bases, 4 bases remained unmatched.

This clonotype was observed a few times. This rearrangement joins TRBV6-5 to TRBJ1-1; TRBD1 matches at 9 bases. CDR1 is MNHEY and CDR2 is SVGAGI in the germline V gene. The CDR3 is 14 residues long. V gave up 5 bases and J gave up 7 bases; unmatched junction bases: 8. The CDR3: CASSHGDRAVEAFF. The CDR3 DNA follows: TGTGCCAGCAGTCACGGGGACAGGGCCGTTGAAGCTTTCTTT.

A single count supports this clonotype. This CDR3 reads CASSQETGWYQPQHF. CDR3 in DNA: TGCGCCAGCAGCCAAGAGACGGGCTGGTACCAGCCCCAGCATTTT. The chain recombines TRBV4-3 with TRBJ1-5; D is undetermined. There are 15 residues in the CDR3. CDR1 LGHNA and CDR2 YSLEER come from the germline V gene. Trimming took off 0 bases at V and 7 bases at J, with 13 bases between the two ends.

V is TRBV5-1 and J is TRBJ2-3; 7 bases fit TRBD1. The V segment lost 3 bases and the J segment 3 bases; nucleotides outside the gene matches: 7. Per germline, CDR1 SGHRS and CDR2 YFSETQ. This CDR3 is built from 15 residues. CDR3 sequence: CASSSGGRQTDTQYF. DNA for the CDR3: TGCGCCAGCAGCTCAGGGGGAAGGCAGACAGATACGCAGTATTTT.

This chain uses TRBV6-2 or TRBV6-3 with TRBJ2-1; the D gene is possibly TRBD2 (5 bases). Looked up from germline, CDR1 is MNHEY and CDR2 is SVGEGT. The CDR3 runs to 14 residues. Trimming removed 9 bases at V and 6 bases at J, with 18 bases between. CDR3 region: CARDFQIPPNEQFF. In DNA, the CDR3 is TGTGCCAGGGACTTTCAGATCCCCCCCAATGAGCAGTTCTTC.

V usage is TRBV12-3 or TRBV12-4 and J usage is TRBJ1-1, with D perhaps TRBD1 (5 bases). The CDR3 length is 13 residues. With 6 bases removed from V and 1 base from J, the gap between germline ends came to 9 bases. CDR3 residues: CASRQEQNTEAFF. The CDR3 bases are TGTGCCAGCAGACAGGAGCAGAACACTGAAGCTTTCTTT.

This chain joins TRBV7-2 and TRBJ2-3, with D perhaps matching TRBD2 (6 bases). Per the germline V gene, CDR1 is SGHTA and CDR2 is FQGNSA. The germline V and J ends were trimmed by 2 bases and 0 bases, with 9 bases remaining between them. The CDR3 is 15 residues long. CDR3 loop: CASSLRGASTDTQYF. CDR3 DNA sequence: TGTGCCAGCAGCTTACGCGGGGCTAGCACAGATACGCAGTATTTT.

This clonotype showed up many times. J is TRBJ2-7 and V is TRBV6-2 or TRBV6-3; 7 positions match TRBD1. CDR1 MNHEY and CDR2 SVGEGT come from the germline V gene. This CDR3 is built from 15 residues. The ends lost 5 bases at V and 0 bases at J; junction bases unmatched: 7. The CDR3 DNA sequence: TGTGCCAGCAGTCCCCGGGACAGATCCTCCTACGAGCAGTACTTC. This encodes CASSPRDRSSYEQYF.

A few counts support this clonotype. The chain is built from TRBV20-1 and TRBJ1-6; D not certain. Trimming took 1 base from V and 8 from J, leaving 12 bases between them. The CDR3 spans 14 residues. CDR1 is DFQATT and CDR2 is SNEGSKA in the germline V gene (reference sequence). The CDR3: CSARVGTADSPLHF. Here the CDR3 DNA reads TGCAGTGCTAGAGTGGGAACGGCGGATTCACCCCTCCACTTT.

This clonotype was seen a few times. V is TRBV12-3 or TRBV12-4 and J is TRBJ2-2; possibly TRBD1 for D (6 bases). CDR3 length: 15 residues. Trimming removed 9 bases at V and 4 bases at J, with 18 bases between. CDR3 in DNA: TGTGCCAGTACCGGGACAAGGGGTTCCACCGGGGAGCTGTTTTTT. Translated, it gives CASTGTRGSTGELFF.

A word on this clonotype: A much larger clone differs by one base, so this may be a read error. V usage is TRBV6-1 and J usage is TRBJ1-2; D possibly corresponds to TRBD1 (6 bases). This CDR3 has 12 residues. Germline CDR1 reads MNHNS; CDR2 reads SASEGT. V dropped 11 bases and J dropped 7 bases, with 17 bases sitting between them. The CDR3: CASAGTTCGYTF. CDR3 bases: TGTGCCTCCGCCGGGACAACCTGTGGCTACACCTTC.

This clonotype turned up a few times. The chain carries TRBV3-1 and TRBJ2-4, with 11 nucleotides matching TRBD1. Losses at the gene ends were 1 base for V and 5 bases for J; bases not matched to a gene: 7. The CDR3 extends over 17 amino acids. The germline CDR1 and CDR2 sequences are LGHDT and YNNKEL (reference sequence). The CDR3 nucleotides are TGTGCCAGCAGCCAAGCCCTCTGGACAGGGGGCGAAAACATTCAGTACTTC. Encoded protein: CASSQALWTGGENIQYF.

This clonotype showed up just a few times. This rearrangement joins TRBV24-1 to TRBJ2-1; 8 bases agree with TRBD2. Germline V gene data show CDR1 as KGHDR and CDR2 as SFDVKD. CDR3 length equals 18 residues. The trim removed 2 bases at V and 4 bases at J, leaving 12 bases unmatched. CDR3: CATSDYTGVAGQYNEQFF. CDR3 bases: TGTGCCACCAGTGATTACACGGGTGTAGCGGGGCAGTACAATGAGCAGTTCTTC.